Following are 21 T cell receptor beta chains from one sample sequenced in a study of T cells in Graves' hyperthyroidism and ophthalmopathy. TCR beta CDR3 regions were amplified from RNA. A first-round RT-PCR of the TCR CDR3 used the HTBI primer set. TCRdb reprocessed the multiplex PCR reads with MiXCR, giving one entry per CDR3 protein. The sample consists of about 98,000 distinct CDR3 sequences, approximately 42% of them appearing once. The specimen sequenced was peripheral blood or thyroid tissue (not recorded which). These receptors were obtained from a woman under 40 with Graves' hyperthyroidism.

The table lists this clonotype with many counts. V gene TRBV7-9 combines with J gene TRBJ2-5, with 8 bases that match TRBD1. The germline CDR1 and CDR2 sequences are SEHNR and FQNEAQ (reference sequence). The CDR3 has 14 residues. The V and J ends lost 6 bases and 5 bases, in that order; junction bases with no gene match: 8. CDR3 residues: CASSSTWTGETQYF. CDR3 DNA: TGTGCCAGCAGTTCCACCTGGACAGGGGAGACCCAGTACTTC.

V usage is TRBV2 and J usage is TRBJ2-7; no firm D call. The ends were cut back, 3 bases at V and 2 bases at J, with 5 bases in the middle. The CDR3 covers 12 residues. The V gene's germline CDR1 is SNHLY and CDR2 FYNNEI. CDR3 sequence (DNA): TGTGCCAGCAGTGACATTGCCTACGAGCAGTACTTC. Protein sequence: CASSDIAYEQYF.

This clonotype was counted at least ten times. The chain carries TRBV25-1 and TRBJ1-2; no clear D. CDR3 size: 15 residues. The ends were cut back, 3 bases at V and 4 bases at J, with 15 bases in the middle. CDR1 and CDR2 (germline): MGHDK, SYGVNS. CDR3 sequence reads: CASSEGEVLGYGYTF. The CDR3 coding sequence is TGTGCCAGCAGTGAGGGCGAGGTCCTGGGCTATGGCTACACCTTC.

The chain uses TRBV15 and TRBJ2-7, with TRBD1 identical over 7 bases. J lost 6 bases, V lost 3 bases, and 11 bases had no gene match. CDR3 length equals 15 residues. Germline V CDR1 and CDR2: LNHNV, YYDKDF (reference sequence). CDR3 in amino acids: CATSSGQARRSEQYF. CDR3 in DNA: TGTGCCACCAGCAGCGGACAGGCGCGTAGGTCCGAGCAGTACTTC.

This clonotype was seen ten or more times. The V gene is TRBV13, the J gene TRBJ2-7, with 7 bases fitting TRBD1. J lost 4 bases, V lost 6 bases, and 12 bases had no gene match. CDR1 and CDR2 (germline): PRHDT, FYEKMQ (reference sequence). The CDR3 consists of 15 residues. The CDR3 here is CASSLGGRGAYEQYF. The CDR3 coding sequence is TGTGCCAGCAGTCTAGGGGGCAGGGGAGCGTACGAGCAGTACTTC.

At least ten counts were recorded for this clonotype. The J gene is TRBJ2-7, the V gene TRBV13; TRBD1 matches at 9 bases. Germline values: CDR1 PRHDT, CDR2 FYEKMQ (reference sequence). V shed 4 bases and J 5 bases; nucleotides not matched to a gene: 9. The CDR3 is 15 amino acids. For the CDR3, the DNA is TGTGCCAGCAGCTACCTCCGGGACAGGGAAAACGAGCAGTACTTC. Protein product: CASSYLRDRENEQYF.

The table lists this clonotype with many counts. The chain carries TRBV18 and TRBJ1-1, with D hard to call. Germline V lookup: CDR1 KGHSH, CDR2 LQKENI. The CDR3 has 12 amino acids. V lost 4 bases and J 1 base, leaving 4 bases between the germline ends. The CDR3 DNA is TGTGCCAGCTCACGTCCGAACACTGAAGCTTTCTTT. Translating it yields CASSRPNTEAFF.

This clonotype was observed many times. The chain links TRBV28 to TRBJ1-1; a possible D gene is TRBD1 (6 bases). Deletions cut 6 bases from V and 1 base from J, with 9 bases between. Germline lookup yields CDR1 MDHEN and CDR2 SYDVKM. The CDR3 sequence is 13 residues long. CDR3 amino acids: CASRKQGNTEAFF. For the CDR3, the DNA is TGTGCCAGCAGGAAACAGGGGAACACTGAAGCTTTCTTT.

The CDR3 reads CASSRGTGGSGNTIYF. CDR3 nucleotide sequence: TGTGCCAGCAGCCGCGGGACAGGGGGGTCTGGAAACACCATATATTTT. V and J are TRBV7-9 and TRBJ1-3; 11 nucleotides match TRBD1. The CDR3 covers 16 residues. Germline V lookup: CDR1 SEHNR, CDR2 FQNEAQ (reference sequence). With V trimmed by 5 bases and J by 1 base, 4 bases remained unmatched.

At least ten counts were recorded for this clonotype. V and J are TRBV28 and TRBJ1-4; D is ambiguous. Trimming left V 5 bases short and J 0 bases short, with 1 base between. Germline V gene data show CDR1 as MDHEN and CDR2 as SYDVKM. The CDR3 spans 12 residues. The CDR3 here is CASSTTNEKLFF. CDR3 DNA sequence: TGTGCCAGCAGTACAACTAATGAAAAACTGTTTTTT.

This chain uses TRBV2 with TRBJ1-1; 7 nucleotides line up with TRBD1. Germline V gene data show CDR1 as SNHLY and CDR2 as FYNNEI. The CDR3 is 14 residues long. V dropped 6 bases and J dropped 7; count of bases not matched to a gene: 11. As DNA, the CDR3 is TGTGCCAGCAGCTTCAGGGGGGGAGGGCTTGAAGCTTTCTTT. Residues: CASSFRGGGLEAFF.

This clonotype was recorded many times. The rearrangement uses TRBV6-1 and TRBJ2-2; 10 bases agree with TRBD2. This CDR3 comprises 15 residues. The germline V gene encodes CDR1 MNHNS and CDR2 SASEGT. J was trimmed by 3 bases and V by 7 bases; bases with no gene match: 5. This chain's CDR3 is CASTGTSAHTGELFF. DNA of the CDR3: TGTGCCAGCACCGGGACTAGCGCCCACACCGGGGAGCTGTTTTTT.

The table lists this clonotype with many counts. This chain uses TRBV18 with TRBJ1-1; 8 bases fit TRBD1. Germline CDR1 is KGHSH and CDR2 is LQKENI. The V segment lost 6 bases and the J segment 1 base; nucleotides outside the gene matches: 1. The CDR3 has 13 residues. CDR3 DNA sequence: TGTGCCAGCTCGGGACAGGCGAACACTGAAGCTTTCTTT. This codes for CASSGQANTEAFF.

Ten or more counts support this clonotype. The CDR3 DNA is TGTGCCAGCAGTTCTGGGCGGGAGGGCCAAGAGACCCAGTACTTC. Translated: CASSSGREGQETQYF. The chain combines TRBV6-5 with TRBJ2-5, with 9 bases aligning to TRBD2. The CDR3 extends over 15 amino acids. Germline V gene lookup returns CDR1 MNHEY and CDR2 SVGAGI. The V gene end was trimmed by 4 bases and the J gene end by 1 base; junction bases not matched to a gene: 4.

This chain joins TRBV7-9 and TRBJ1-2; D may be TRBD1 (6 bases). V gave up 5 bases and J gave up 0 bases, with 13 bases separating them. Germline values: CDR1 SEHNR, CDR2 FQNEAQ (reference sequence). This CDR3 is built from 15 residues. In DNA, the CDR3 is TGTGCCAGCAGCCTCGGTGGGGGCCCTAACTATGGCTACACCTTC. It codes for CASSLGGGPNYGYTF.

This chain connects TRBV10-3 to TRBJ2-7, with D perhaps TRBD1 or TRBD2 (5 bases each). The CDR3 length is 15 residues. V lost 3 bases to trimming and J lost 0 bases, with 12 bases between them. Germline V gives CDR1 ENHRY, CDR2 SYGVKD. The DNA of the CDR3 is TGTGCCATCAGTGATGGGGGAGAGATCTCCTACGAGCAGTACTTC. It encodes CAISDGGEISYEQYF.

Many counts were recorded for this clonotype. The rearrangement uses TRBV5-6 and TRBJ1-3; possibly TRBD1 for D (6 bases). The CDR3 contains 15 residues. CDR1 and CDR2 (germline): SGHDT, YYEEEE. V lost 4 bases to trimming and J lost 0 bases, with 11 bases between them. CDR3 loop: CASSSTQGSGNTIYF. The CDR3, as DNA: TGTGCCAGCAGCAGCACACAGGGCTCTGGAAACACCATATATTTT.

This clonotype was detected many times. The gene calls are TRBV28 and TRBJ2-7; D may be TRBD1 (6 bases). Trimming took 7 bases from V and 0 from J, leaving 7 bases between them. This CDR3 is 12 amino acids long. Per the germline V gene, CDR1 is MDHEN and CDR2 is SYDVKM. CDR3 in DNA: TGTGCCAGCATGGGGGCCTCCTACGAGCAGTACTTC. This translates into CASMGASYEQYF.

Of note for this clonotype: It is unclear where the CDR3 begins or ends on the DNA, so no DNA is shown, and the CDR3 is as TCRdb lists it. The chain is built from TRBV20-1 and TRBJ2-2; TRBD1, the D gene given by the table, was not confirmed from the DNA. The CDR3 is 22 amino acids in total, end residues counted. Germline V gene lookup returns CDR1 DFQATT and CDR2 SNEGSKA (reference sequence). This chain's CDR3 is CSARTVSGANVLTFGAGGELFF.

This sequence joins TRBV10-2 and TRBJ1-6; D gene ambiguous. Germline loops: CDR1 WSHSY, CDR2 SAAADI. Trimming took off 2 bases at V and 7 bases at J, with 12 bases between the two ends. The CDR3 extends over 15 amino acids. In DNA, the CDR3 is TGCGCCAGCAGTGAGGAACCGGGAGTCAATTCACCCCTCCACTTT. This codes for CASSEEPGVNSPLHF.

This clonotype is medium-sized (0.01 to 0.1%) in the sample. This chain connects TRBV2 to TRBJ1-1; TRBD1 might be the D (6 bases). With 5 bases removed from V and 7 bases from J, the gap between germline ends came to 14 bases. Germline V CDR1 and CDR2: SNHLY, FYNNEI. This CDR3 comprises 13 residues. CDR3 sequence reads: CASSSGQNSEAFF. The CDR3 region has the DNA TGTGCCAGCAGTTCCGGACAGAATAGTGAAGCTTTCTTT.